At least ten counts were recorded for the clone carrying this T cell receptor beta chain. Its matching antigen is unknown. TCRdb re-called the 5' RACE reads with MiXCR, one entry per CDR3 protein. The sample has 35,000 to 40,000 distinct CDR3 sequences, about 2.3% seen once. Per the germline V gene, CDR1 is SGHRS and CDR2 is YFSETQ. The CDR3 is 14 amino acids. V was cut by 4 bases and J by 2 bases, with 13 bases left in between. This sample stems from a study of neurological immune-mediated disorders. Study-wide results and limits: None of the CDR3 amino acid sequences found in expanded clones was shared across subjects. This suggests that the TCR-beta repertoires were private in all groups.

Sequenced sample: PBMCs. The chain has TRBV5-1 and TRBJ2-7; D remains unclear. The sequence was obtained from a man aged 50-60 years with multiple sclerosis. The CDR3 region is CASSPPVETYEQYF. CDR3 DNA sequence: TGCGCCAGCAGCCCGCCTGTAGAGACCTACGAGCAGTACTTC. The entire variable domain, with the rest obtained from reference TRBV5-1 and TRBJ2-7, is as follows: KAGVTQTPRYLIKTRGQQVTLSCSPISGHRSVSWYQQTPGQGLQFLFEYFSETQRNKGNFPGRFSGRQFSNSRSEMNVSTLELGDSALYLCASSPPVETYEQYFGPGTRLTVT.